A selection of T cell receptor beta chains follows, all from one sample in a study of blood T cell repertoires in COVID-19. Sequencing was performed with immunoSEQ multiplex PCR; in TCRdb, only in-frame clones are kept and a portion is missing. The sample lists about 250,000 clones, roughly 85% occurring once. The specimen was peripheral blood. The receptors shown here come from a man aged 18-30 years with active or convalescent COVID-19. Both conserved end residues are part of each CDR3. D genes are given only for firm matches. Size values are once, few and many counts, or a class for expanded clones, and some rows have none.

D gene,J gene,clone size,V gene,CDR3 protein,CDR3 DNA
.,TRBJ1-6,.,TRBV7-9,CASSPTETLPNSPLHF,TGTGCCAGCAGCCCTACCGAAACCCTCCCCAATTCACCCCTCCACTTT
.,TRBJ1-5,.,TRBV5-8,CASSLRHSVHF,TGTGCCAGCAGCTTGAGACACTCTGTCCATTTT
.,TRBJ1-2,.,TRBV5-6,CASSPPDRSGYTF,TGTGCCAGCAGCCCACCCGACAGGTCTGGTTACACCTTC
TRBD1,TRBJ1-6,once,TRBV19,CASMLQGTLNSPLHF,TGTGCCAGTATGTTACAGGGGACCCTTAATTCACCCCTCCACTTT
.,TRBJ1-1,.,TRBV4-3,CASSQEGGITEAFF,TGCGCCAGCAGCCAAGAAGGGGGAATCACTGAAGCTTTCTTT
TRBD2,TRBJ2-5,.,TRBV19,CASSRAGGTQYF,TGTGCCAGTAGTCGGGCGGGAGGGACCCAGTACTTC
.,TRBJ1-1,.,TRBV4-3,CASSQWEGSGVNTEAFF,TGCGCCAGCAGCCAATGGGAAGGATCAGGGGTGAACACTGAAGCTTTCTTT
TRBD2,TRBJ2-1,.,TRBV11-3,CASSAGTSGANEQFF,TGTGCCAGCAGCGCGGGGACTAGCGGGGCAAATGAGCAGTTCTTC
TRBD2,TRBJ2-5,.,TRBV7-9,CASSLALATQETQYF,TGTGCCAGCAGCTTAGCACTAGCGACGCAAGAGACCCAGTACTTC
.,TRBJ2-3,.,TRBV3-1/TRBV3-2,CASSHPTSTDTQYF,TGTGCCAGCAGCCACCCGACAAGCACAGATACGCAGTATTTT
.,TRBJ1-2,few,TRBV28,CASREQTANYGYTF,TGTGCCAGCAGAGAACAGACCGCCAACTATGGCTACACCTTC
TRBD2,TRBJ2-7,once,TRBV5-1,CASRTASGRALPPYEQYF,TGCGCCAGCAGGACGGCTAGCGGGAGGGCCTTGCCCCCCTACGAGCAGTACTTC
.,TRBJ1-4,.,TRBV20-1,CSANDATGNEKLFF,TGCAGTGCTAATGACGCTACGGGTAATGAAAAACTGTTTTTT
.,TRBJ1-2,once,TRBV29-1,CSSGLLSPLYGYTF,TGCAGCTCGGGACTTTTATCGCCTCTTTATGGCTACACCTTC
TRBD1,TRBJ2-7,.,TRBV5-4,CASSGRTGNLREQYF,TGTGCCAGCAGCGGGAGGACAGGGAATCTACGGGAGCAGTACTTC
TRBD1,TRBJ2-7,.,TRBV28,CASSPGTGGSEQYF,TGTGCCAGCAGCCCCGGGACAGGGGGCAGCGAGCAGTACTTC
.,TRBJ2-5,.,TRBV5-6,CASHSGLRETQYF,TGTGCCAGCCACTCGGGGTTGCGAGAGACCCAGTACTTC
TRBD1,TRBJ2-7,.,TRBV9,CASSSSPGGTAYEQYF,TGTGCCAGCAGCTCGAGCCCCGGTGGGACAGCCTACGAGCAGTACTTC
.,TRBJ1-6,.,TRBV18,CASSPDGSLGSPLHF,TGTGCCAGCTCCCCCGACGGGAGTCTTGGTTCACCCCTCCACTTT
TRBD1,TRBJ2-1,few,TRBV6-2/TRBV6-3,CASSYDRVANEQFF,TGTGCCAGCAGTTATGACAGGGTAGCGAATGAGCAGTTCTTC
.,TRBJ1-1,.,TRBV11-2,CASSLLAQLNTEAFF,TGTGCCAGCAGCTTACTAGCACAGTTGAACACTGAAGCTTTCTTT
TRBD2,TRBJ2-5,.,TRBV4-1,CASSQGLTSGRQTQYF,TGCGCCAGCAGCCAGGGTTTGACTAGCGGGAGGCAGACCCAGTACTTC
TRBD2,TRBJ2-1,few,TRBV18,CASSQPSGTHNEQFF,TGTGCCAGCTCACAACCTAGCGGGACACACAATGAGCAGTTCTTC
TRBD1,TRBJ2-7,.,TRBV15,CATQGLGQGVGEQYF,TGTGCCACCCAAGGGTTAGGACAGGGGGTCGGAGAGCAGTACTTC
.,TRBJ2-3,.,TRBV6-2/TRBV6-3,CASSKNRDLADTQYF,TGTGCCAGCAGTAAGAACAGGGACCTGGCAGATACGCAGTATTTT
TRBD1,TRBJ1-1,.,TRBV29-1,CSGGQGGTEAFF,TGCAGCGGGGGACAGGGGGGCACTGAAGCTTTCTTT
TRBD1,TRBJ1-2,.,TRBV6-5,CASSFGTGLGYTF,TGTGCCAGCAGTTTCGGGACAGGGCTTGGCTACACCTTC
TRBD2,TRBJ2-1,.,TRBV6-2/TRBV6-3,CASSYSRLANEQFF,TGTGCCAGCAGTTACTCGCGACTAGCGAATGAGCAGTTCTTC
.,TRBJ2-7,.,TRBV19,CASSIRDGTYEQYF,TGTGCCAGTAGTATTCGGGACGGGACATACGAGCAGTACTTC
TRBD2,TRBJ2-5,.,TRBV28,CASRMGGDQETQYF,TGTGCCAGCAGGATGGGGGGGGACCAAGAGACCCAGTACTTC
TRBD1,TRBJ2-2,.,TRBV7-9,CASSWETGGTGELFF,TGTGCCAGCAGCTGGGAGACAGGGGGCACCGGGGAGCTGTTTTTT
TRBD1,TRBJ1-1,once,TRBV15,CATSKDRVYTEAFF,TGTGCCACCAGCAAGGACAGGGTTTACACTGAAGCTTTCTTT
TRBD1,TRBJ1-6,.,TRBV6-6,CASRMPGQGISPLHF,TGTGCCAGCAGGATGCCGGGACAGGGGATTTCACCCCTCCACTTT
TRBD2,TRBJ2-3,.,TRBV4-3,CASSLAGAGGRDTQYF,TGCGCCAGCAGCCTAGCGGGAGCAGGCGGAAGAGATACGCAGTATTTT
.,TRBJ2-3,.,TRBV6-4,CASSPHRDTRSSTDTQYF,TGTGCCAGCAGTCCTCACCGGGACACCCGATCTAGCACAGATACGCAGTATTTT